This T cell receptor (beta chain) stems from a study of cytotoxic CD8 clonotypes in ibrutinib-treated CLL (dated by TCRdb to about 2021). Some background on the complete study: The cohort had about a dozen relapsed/refractory and around 15 treatment-naive patients; 17 to 18 were IGHV unmutated. Responses were partial in roughly 24 patients and complete in 2; after median around 66 months follow-up, about 14 stayed in remission and roughly twelve progressed. Response samples were obtained after a median of around 11 months of treatment, with a range of about 6 to 36 months. On average, each sample yielded approximately 250,000 productive templates and about 94,000 productive rearrangements. Of the 90 or so participants in the trial, about 25 had longitudinal samples available. Cryopreserved peripheral blood mononuclear cells were collected before treatment, at response, and at either disease progression or sustained remission. Patients were still on ibrutinib when every remission and progressive disease sample was collected. General study outcomes and caveats: An increase in clonality was observed at ibrutinib response, with clonality remaining stable during sustained remission and falling back toward baseline at progression. Public clonotypes were rare and either shrank or stayed stable during treatment, and the rise in clonality at ibrutinib response reflected expansion of private clonotypes. Sampling times were not matched between sustained-remission and progressing patients, and lymph node repertoires were not studied. Baseline clonality was found to be higher than that of age-matched healthy donors and was strongly correlated with circulating CD8+ T-cell counts.

A word on this clone: Its binding antigen is unknown. No base quality information exists; no much larger clone differs at one position.

CDR3 length: 15 amino acids, cysteine to phenylalanine. Of all the DNA, just the CDR3 is kept, 45 bases in frame from base 1. In the germline V gene, CDR1 corresponds to SGHVS and CDR2 to FNYEAQ. V has 1 base trimmed and J has 5 bases trimmed; junction bases matching no gene number 5. Each clonotype received, on average, 10x coverage in deep resolution sequencing performed on a MiSeq, where the target depth lay between 1 in 1 million and 1 in 200,000 T cells. TCR beta libraries were generated with the immunoSEQ hsTCRB Kit. In the original analysis: The data were analyzed with ImmunoSEQ Analyzer and ImmunoSEQ Data Assistant, and V, D and J gene assignments followed IMGT definitions. Clonality, which ranges from 0 to 1, was calculated by subtracting the normalized Shannon entropy of productive rearrangement frequencies from one. Public clonotype analysis was restricted to overrepresented clonotypes comprising at least 0.05% of each patient's repertoire. Thirteen repertoires from age-matched healthy donors, obtained from immuneACCESS, served as clonality controls. TCRdb stores this immuneACCESS table with in-frame sequences only. Part of the clones is absent; in the studies checked, under half of the shortfall reflects unresolved V genes, and no reason is known for the rest. V, J and clone size are those of that table, while D and trimming were read from the DNA. The sample has around 140,000 clones on record, around 76% of them singletons. The ten largest clones take up 5.1% of the sample.

The time point label corresponds to: around 2 years on ibrutinib. For TCR beta library preparation, approximately 2 micrograms of genomic DNA was extracted from cryopreserved PBMCs. Longitudinal blood samples from CLL patients on ibrutinib monotherapy underwent high-throughput TCR beta sequencing. The patients took part in an open-label, single-center phase 2 trial of ibrutinib monotherapy. The material was PBMCs, obtained after 24 months of ibrutinib treatment. The sequence derives from a human donor with chronic lymphocytic leukemia. The chain was built from TRBV7-6 and TRBJ2-5; TRBD2 agrees with 9 junctional bases. The CDR3 is CASSLVWREGETQYF. The nucleotide sequence reads as follows: TGTGCCAGCAGCTTAGTCTGGCGGGAGGGTGAGACCCAGTACTTC.